This T cell receptor (beta chain) was identified during a study of blood T cell repertoires in COVID-19. Turning to the study itself: Acute-phase and convalescent COVID-19 samples originated in the United States, Italy and Spain.

This clone was seen only once. V was pared by 1 base and J by 5 bases, with 15 bases between. The V gene's germline CDR1 is SGHDT and CDR2 YYEEEE. This CDR3 comprises 15 residues. Libraries were prepared by immunoSEQ multiplex PCR; TCRdb keeps only in-frame clonotypes and omits some of them. The data contain roughly 110,000 clones, approximately 84% of them singletons. The V call is TRBV5-6, the J call TRBJ1-1; D not certain. Source material: peripheral blood. The source is a woman aged 55-69 years with acute or convalescent COVID-19. DNA of the CDR3: TGTGCCAGCAGCTTGTTTGTCTCGGGAGGAACTGAAGCTTTCTTT. Protein: CASSLFVSGGTEAFF.